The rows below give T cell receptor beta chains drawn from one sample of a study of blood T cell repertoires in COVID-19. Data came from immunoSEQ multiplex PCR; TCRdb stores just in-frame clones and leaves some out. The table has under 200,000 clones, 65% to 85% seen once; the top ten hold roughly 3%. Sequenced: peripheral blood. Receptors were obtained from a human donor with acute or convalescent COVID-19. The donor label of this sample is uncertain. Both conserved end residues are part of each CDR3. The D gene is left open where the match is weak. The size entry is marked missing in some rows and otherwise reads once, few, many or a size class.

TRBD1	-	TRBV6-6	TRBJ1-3	TGTGCCAGTCTACAGGGGAGCGGAAACACCATATATTTT	CASLQGSGNTIYF
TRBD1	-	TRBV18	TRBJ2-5	TGTGCCAGCTCATCCCCTGGACAGGCGAAGGTAGAGACCCAGTACTTC	CASSSPGQAKVETQYF
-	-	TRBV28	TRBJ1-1	TGTGCCAGCAGTCCCCAGGGCAGGGGCGACACTGAAGCTTTCTTT	CASSPQGRGDTEAFF
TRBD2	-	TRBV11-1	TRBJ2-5	TGTGCCAGCAGGCGGACTAGCGGGGGCCAAGAGACCCAGTACTTC	CASRRTSGGQETQYF
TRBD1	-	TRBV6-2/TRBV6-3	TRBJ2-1	TGTGCCAGCAGCTCGGACAGGATCACTGAGCAGTTCTTC	CASSSDRITEQFF
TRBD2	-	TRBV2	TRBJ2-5	TGTGCCAGCAGTGCTGAGCGGGGGGTCGCTGGGGAGACCCAGTACTTC	CASSAERGVAGETQYF
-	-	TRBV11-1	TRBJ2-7	TGTGCCAGCCAAAGAACAGGGTTCTACGAGCAGTACTTC	CASQRTGFYEQYF
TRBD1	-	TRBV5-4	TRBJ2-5	TGTGCCAGCAGCACCGGGACAGCTCGAGAGACCCAGTACTTC	CASSTGTARETQYF
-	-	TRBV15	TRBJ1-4	TGTGCCACCAGCAGAGATCACAGCCCAGGGGAAAAACTGTTTTTT	CATSRDHSPGEKLFF
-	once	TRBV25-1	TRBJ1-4	TGTGCCAGCAGTCCCCCGCAACGGGAGGGTGAAAAACTGTTTTTT	CASSPPQREGEKLFF
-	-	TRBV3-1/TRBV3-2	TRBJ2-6	TGTGCCAGCAGCCCTAATACCCCCGGCTCTGGGGCCAACGTCCTGACTTTC	CASSPNTPGSGANVLTF
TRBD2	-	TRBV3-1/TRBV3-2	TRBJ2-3	TGTGCCAGCAGCCACAGCCTAGGAAGCGGGAGGGCTCCAGATACGCAGTATTTT	CASSHSLGSGRAPDTQYF
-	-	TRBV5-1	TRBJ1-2	TGCGCCAGCGAAAGGGGGGAGGGGAACTATGGCTACACCTTC	CASERGEGNYGYTF
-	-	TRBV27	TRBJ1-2	TGTGCCAGCAGCCGGGCAGGGAAGAGTAGCGGCTACACCTTC	CASSRAGKSSGYTF
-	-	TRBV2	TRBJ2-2	TGTGCCAGCAGAAGTGCGGCAGGGGCGAACACCGGGGAGCTGTTTTTT	CASRSAAGANTGELFF
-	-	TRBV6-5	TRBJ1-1	TGTGCCAGCAGTTACGGACAGAACACTGAGGCTTTCTTT	CASSYGQNTEAFF
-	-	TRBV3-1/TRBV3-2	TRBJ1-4	TGTGCCAGCAGCCAATTTGTGGCGGGGGGTAATGAAAAACTGTTTTTT	CASSQFVAGGNEKLFF
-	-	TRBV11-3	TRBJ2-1	TGTGCCAGCAGCCAGGGCTACAATGAGCAGTTCTTC	CASSQGYNEQFF
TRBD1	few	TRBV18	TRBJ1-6	TGTGCCAGCTCACCATTCCTCTGGGCCACGGGGGACAGATCGCAGAATTCACCCCTCCACTTT	CASSPFLWATGDRSQNSPLHF
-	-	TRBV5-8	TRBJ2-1	TGTGCCAGTATAAACCGGGACTCACTTTACAATGAGCAGTTCTTC	CASINRDSLYNEQFF
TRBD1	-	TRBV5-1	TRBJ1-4	TGCGCCAGCAGTGAGGGGACAGGTCGGGAAAAACTGTTTTTT	CASSEGTGREKLFF
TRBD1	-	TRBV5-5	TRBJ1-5	TGTGCCAGCAGCTTGGCCCTGCCAGGGGGCCGACAGCCCCAGCATTTT	CASSLALPGGRQPQHF
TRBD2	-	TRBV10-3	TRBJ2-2	TGTGCCATCAGTTTGACTAGCGGGGGGGAGAACACCGGGGAGCTGTTTTTT	CAISLTSGGENTGELFF
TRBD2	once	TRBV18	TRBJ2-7	TGTGCCAGCTCACCACCGAAGCGGGCTAGCGGGAGTGAGCAGTACTTC	CASSPPKRASGSEQYF
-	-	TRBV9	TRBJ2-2	TGTGCCAGCAGCGTAGAACTACACACCGGGGAGCTGTTTTTT	CASSVELHTGELFF
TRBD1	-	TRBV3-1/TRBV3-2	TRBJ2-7	TGTGCCAGCAGCCAATACCAGGGGGAAGAGCAGTACTTC	CASSQYQGEEQYF
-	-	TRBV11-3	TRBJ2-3	TGTGCCAGCAGCTTAGGAGAGGTAGCTGATGCAGATACGCAGTATTTT	CASSLGEVADADTQYF
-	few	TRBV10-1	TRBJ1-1	TGCGCCAGCAGTGAGTCAGGGGGCACTGAAGCTTTCTTT	CASSESGGTEAFF
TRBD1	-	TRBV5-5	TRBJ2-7	TGTGCCAGCAGCTTGGCCGGGTATCCGAGGGGGCAATACGAGCAGTACTTC	CASSLAGYPRGQYEQYF
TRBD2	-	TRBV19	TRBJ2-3	TGTGCCAGTATGAGACTAGCGGGGCACACAGATACGCAGTATTTT	CASMRLAGHTDTQYF
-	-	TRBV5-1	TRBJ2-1	TGCGCCAGCAGCTTGGCCGGGAGCAGGAATGAGCAGTTCTTC	CASSLAGSRNEQFF
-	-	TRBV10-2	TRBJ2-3	TGCGCCAGTAGGGACTCTAGCACAGATACGCAGTATTTT	CASRDSSTDTQYF